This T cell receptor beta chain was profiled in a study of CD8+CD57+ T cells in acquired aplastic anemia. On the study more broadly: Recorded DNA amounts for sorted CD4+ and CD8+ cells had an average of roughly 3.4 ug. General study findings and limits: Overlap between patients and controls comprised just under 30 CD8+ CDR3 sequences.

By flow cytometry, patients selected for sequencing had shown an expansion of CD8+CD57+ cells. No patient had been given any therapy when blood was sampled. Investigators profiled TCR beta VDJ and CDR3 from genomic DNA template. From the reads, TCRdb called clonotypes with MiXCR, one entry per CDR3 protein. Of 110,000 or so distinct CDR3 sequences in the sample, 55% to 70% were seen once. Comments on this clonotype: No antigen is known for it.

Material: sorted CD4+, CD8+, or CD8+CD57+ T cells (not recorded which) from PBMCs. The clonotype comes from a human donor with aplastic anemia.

CDR3 sequence: CASRTGGGAFF. CDR3 bases: TGTGCCAGCCGGACAGGGGGGGGAGCTTTCTTT. J is TRBJ1-1 and V is TRBV25-1, with TRBD1 matching over 10 bases. The CDR3 consists of 11 residues. With V trimmed by 8 bases and J by 10 bases, 4 bases remained unmatched. Germline CDR1 is MGHDK and CDR2 is SYGVNS. The variable domain in full, with the rest retrieved from reference TRBV25-1 and TRBJ1-1, is EADIYQTPRYLVIGTGKKITLECSQTMGHDKMYWYQQDPGMELHLIHYSYGVNSTEKGDLSSESTVSRIRTEHFPLTLESARPSHTSQYLCASRTGGGAFFGQGTRLTVV.